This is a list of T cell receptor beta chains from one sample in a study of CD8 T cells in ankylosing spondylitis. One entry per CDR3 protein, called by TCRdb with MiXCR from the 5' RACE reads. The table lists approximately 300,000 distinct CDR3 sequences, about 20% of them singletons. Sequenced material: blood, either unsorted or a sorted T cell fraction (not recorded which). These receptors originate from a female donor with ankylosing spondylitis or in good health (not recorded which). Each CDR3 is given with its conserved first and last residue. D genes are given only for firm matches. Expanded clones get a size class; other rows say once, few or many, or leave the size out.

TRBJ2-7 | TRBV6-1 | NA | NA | CASRRQAGYEQYF | TGTGCCAGCAGACGACAGGCTGGGTACGAGCAGTACTTC
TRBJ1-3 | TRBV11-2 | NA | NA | CASRTAGNTIYF | TGTGCCAGCCGGACAGCAGGAAACACCATATATTTT
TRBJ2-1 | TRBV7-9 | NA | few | CASSHDGSNYNEQFF | TGTGCCAGCAGCCATGATGGGAGTAACTACAATGAGCAGTTCTTC
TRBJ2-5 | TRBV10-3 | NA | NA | CAISDFVGSAGTQYF | TGTGCCATCAGTGATTTTGTCGGGTCGGCTGGGACCCAGTACTTC
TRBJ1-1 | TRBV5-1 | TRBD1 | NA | CASSLVGTGSAFF | TGCGCCAGCAGCTTGGTGGGGACAGGGAGCGCTTTCTTT
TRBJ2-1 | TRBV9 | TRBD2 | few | CASSDRTSWNEQFF | TGTGCCAGCAGCGACCGGACTAGTTGGAATGAGCAGTTCTTC
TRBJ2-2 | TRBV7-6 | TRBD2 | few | CASSLLAGDTGELFF | TGTGCCAGCAGCTTACTAGCGGGGGACACCGGGGAGCTGTTTTTT
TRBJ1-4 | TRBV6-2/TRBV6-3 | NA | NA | CASSYTSGRATNEKLFF | TGTGCCAGCAGTTACACCTCCGGACGGGCAACTAATGAAAAACTGTTTTTT
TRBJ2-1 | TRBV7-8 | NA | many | CASSYGGEQFF | TGTGCCAGCAGCTACGGGGGTGAGCAGTTCTTC
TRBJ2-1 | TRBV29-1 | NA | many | CSVVGLGGLYNEQFF | TGCAGCGTTGTGGGTTTAGGGGGACTCTACAATGAGCAGTTCTTC
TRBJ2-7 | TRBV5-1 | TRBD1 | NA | CASSAELRGQGQNYEQYF | TGCGCCAGCAGCGCCGAACTTCGAGGACAGGGACAGAACTACGAGCAGTACTTC
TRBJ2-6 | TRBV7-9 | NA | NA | CASSSEGGAGANVLTF | TGTGCCAGCAGCTCCGAGGGGGGGGCTGGGGCCAACGTCCTGACTTTC
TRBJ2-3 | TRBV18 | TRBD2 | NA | CASSPMIGRRTDTQYF | TGTGCCAGCTCACCAATGATCGGGAGGCGAACAGATACGCAGTATTTT
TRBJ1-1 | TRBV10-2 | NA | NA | CASTQPGTEAFF | TGCGCCAGCACCCAACCGGGCACTGAAGCTTTCTTT
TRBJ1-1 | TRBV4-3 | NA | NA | CASRRGSNYEAFF | TGCGCCAGCAGGCGGGGGTCAAACTATGAAGCTTTCTTT
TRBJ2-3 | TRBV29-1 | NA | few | CSVGRTVGTDTQYF | TGCAGCGTTGGAAGGACGGTGGGCACAGATACGCAGTATTTT
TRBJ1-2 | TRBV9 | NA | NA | CASSARDGDTNYGYTF | TGTGCCAGCAGCGCCCGGGACGGAGACACTAACTATGGCTACACCTTC
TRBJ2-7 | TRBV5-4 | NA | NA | CASGPGVSYEQYF | TGTGCCAGCGGCCCTGGGGTCTCCTACGAGCAGTACTTC
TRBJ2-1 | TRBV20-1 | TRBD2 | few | CSATPGGPTEQFF | TGCAGTGCTACCCCGGGAGGGCCAACCGAGCAGTTCTTC
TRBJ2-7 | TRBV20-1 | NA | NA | CSAPHSQRIHEQYF | TGCAGTGCTCCCCACAGTCAGAGGATCCACGAGCAGTACTTC
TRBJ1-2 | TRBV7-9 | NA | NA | CASSSDSGYGYTF | TGTGCCAGCAGCTCAGACAGTGGCTATGGCTACACCTTC
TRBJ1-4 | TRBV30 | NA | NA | CAWTLEAGGSEKLFF | TGTGCCTGGACCCTAGAGGCGGGCGGTTCGGAAAAACTGTTTTTT
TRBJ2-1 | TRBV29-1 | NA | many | CSEGADNEQFF | TGCAGCGAAGGGGCGGACAATGAGCAGTTCTTC
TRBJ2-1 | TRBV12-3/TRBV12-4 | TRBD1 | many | CASSRYDRDNEQFF | TGTGCCAGCAGTCGTTATGACAGGGACAATGAGCAGTTCTTC
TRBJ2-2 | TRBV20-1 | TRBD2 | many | CSAKVAGGPRVGELFF | TGCAGTGCTAAGGTTGCGGGAGGGCCTCGGGTCGGGGAGCTGTTTTTT
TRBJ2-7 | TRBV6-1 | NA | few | CASRATDRLLWREQYF | TGTGCCAGCAGAGCTACCGACAGGCTTTTATGGAGGGAGCAGTACTTC
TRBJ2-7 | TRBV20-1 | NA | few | CSARVGERAGYEQYF | TGCAGTGCTAGAGTCGGGGAGCGGGCGGGCTACGAGCAGTACTTC
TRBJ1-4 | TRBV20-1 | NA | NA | CSARGYVFKEKLFF | TGCAGTGCTAGGGGGTATGTGTTCAAGGAAAAACTGTTTTTT
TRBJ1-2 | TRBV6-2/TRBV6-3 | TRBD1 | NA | CASSSSGQGKTIRANYGYTF | TGTGCCAGCAGTTCGTCGGGACAGGGGAAAACAATCCGAGCTAACTATGGCTACACCTTC
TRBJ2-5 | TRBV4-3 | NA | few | CASSLLNSLRETQYF | TGCGCCAGCAGCCTTCTCAATTCTCTGAGGGAGACCCAGTACTTC
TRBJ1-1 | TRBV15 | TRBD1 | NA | CATGQDRMNTEAFF | TGTGCCACGGGACAGGATAGAATGAACACTGAAGCTTTCTTT